The following is a T cell receptor beta chain sequence with its context. No antigen is known for it. This sample is part of a study of Graves' ophthalmopathy and Graves' hyperthyroidism. Study-wide results and limits: Ophthalmopathy and stable hyperthyroidism were discriminated by a 13-signature model, with over 85% sensitivity and 65% to 83% specificity. It was with 65% to 71% sensitivity and roughly 75% specificity that the model predicted ophthalmopathy progression.

The V end lost 4 bases, the J end lost 4 bases, and 10 bases lay between the germline ends. CDR3 length equals 14 residues. Germline V gene sequence: CDR1 KGHSH, CDR2 LQKENI. RNA served as the template for amplifying TCR beta CDR3 regions. Scientists carried out first-round RT-PCR using HTBI primers and then a second-round multiplex PCR. Via MiXCR, TCRdb re-called the multiplex PCR reads, giving one row per CDR3 protein. The sample yields under 350,000 distinct CDR3 sequences, under 20% seen once. The diagnosis combined clinical symptoms, thyroxine, TRAb, thyroid ultrasound and orbital computed tomography scans.

This chain joins TRBV18 and TRBJ2-2; D unclear. The sequenced sample consisted of peripheral blood. This clonotype was sampled from an adult man with Graves' ophthalmopathy. CDR3 coding DNA: TGTGCCAGCTCACTTGGAGAAATCACCGGGGAGCTGTTTTTT. Encoded protein: CASSLGEITGELFF.